Presented here are 20 T cell receptor beta chains from one specimen sequenced in a study of T cell responses to AZD1222 COVID-19 vaccine. Assay used: immunoSEQ multiplex PCR; TCRdb lists only in-frame clones, some missing. The table includes some 120,000 clones, 88% detected once. The sequencing here drew on peripheral blood, taken on day 0 of MenACWY control vaccination. The receptor source for this set is an adult in good health.

The chain recombines TRBV28 with TRBJ1-1; no clear D. This CDR3 comprises 12 residues. Germline CDR1 and CDR2: MDHEN and SYDVKM. The ends were cut back, 8 bases at V and 4 bases at J, with 11 bases in the middle. CDR3 loop: CASSLEATEAFF. Written as DNA, the CDR3 is TGTGCCAGCTCCCTGGAGGCCACTGAAGCTTTCTTT.

The chain couples TRBV7-9 to TRBJ1-1; D remains unclear. This CDR3 region has 11 residues. Trimming pared 1 base from V and 7 bases from J, leaving 4 bases between. Germline V gene data show CDR1 as SEHNR and CDR2 as FQNEAQ (reference sequence). The CDR3 region has the DNA TGTGCCAGCAGCTTAGGGGGTGAAGCTTTCTTT. Translated, it gives CASSLGGEAFF. Variable domain in full (rest from reference TRBV7-9 and TRBJ1-1): DTGVSQNPRHKITKRGQNVTFRCDPISEHNRLYWYRQTLGQGPEFLTYFQNEAQLEKSRLLSDRFSAERPKGSFSTLEIQRTEQGDSAMYLCASSLGGEAFFGQGTRLTVV.

The V call is TRBV15, the J call TRBJ2-3; 12 positions match TRBD2. V trimming: 8 bases; J trimming: 6 bases; junction bases outside the gene matches: 6. From germline, CDR1 is LNHNV and CDR2 YYDKDF (reference sequence). The CDR3 is made up of 14 amino acids. CDR3 bases: TGTGCCACCTCGGGTCTAGCGGGAGGGGATACGCAGTATTTT. Its protein product is CATSGLAGGDTQYF.

This sequence joins TRBV24-1 and TRBJ1-5; D is uncertain. Germline CDR1 KGHDR, CDR2 SFDVKD. The CDR3 covers 12 residues. With 1 base removed from V and 11 bases from J, the gap between germline ends came to 8 bases. CDR3 amino acids: CATSDFGISQHF. In nucleotides, the CDR3 is TGTGCCACCAGTGATTTTGGTATTTCCCAGCATTTT.

This clone has a single count. V usage is TRBV6-5 and J usage is TRBJ2-7; the D is unclear. Germline V gene data show CDR1 as MNHEY and CDR2 as SVGAGI. The V gene lost 5 bases and the J gene lost 6 bases, with 17 bases spanning the gap. The CDR3 runs 14 residues. CDR3 sequence: CASSPRRQTTEQYF. The DNA of the CDR3 is TGTGCCAGCAGTCCCCGGCGGCAAACTACCGAGCAGTACTTC.

This clone was recorded only once. CDR3 in DNA: TGTGCAAGTCGCTTAGCGCCCGGGACTAGCGGGATGAAGACTCTCAACGAGCAGTACTTC. Translated: CASRLAPGTSGMKTLNEQYF. This sequence joins TRBV12-2 and TRBJ2-7; the table's D call of TRBD2 was not tested on the DNA. TRBV12-2 counts as a pseudogene. The CDR3 spans 20 residues.

The chain combines TRBV5-1 with TRBJ1-5, with no clear D. V shed 0 bases and J shed 7 bases, with 8 bases lying between them. The germline CDR1 and CDR2 sequences are SGHRS and YFSETQ. The CDR3 has 13 amino acids. CDR3 region: CASSLVAGQPQHF. The CDR3 DNA reads as TGCGCCAGCAGCTTGGTGGCGGGACAGCCCCAGCATTTT.

This clone was recorded only once. The rearrangement uses TRBV29-1 and TRBJ2-7, with D perhaps TRBD1 (5 bases). The germline V gene has CDR1 SQVTM and CDR2 ANQGSEA. With 3 bases removed from V and 3 bases from J, the gap between germline ends came to 9 bases. This CDR3 spans 12 amino acids. The CDR3 here is CSVDTGGYEQYF. The CDR3 nucleotides are TGCAGCGTTGATACAGGCGGCTACGAGCAGTACTTC.

The chain links TRBV18 to TRBJ2-1; D is unclear. CDR3 length: 18 amino acids. Germline V lookup: CDR1 KGHSH, CDR2 LQKENI. V was shortened by 0 bases and J by 0 bases, with 15 bases between the two germline ends. The CDR3 DNA is TGTGCCAGCTCACCACCAAGAGGTCCAGTTTACTCCTACAATGAGCAGTTCTTC. Its protein product is CASSPPRGPVYSYNEQFF.

In nucleotides, the CDR3 is TGTGCCAGCAGCTTGGCGAGAGCCCCTGGTAGTGAGCAGTTCTTC. It yields the protein CASSLARAPGSEQFF. The V call is TRBV5-4, the J call TRBJ2-1, with no clear D. Germline values: CDR1 SGHNT, CDR2 YYREEE (reference sequence). The CDR3 has 15 residues. The V and J ends lost 0 bases and 9 bases respectively, with 16 bases between them.

V usage is TRBV4-2 and J usage is TRBJ2-7; 11 nucleotides agree with TRBD1. The trim removed 4 bases at V and 5 bases at J, leaving 7 bases unmatched. CDR1 is LGHNA, CDR2 YNFKEQ, per germline. The length of the CDR3 is 15 residues. The CDR3 loop reads CASSPRTGGANEQYF. Here the CDR3 DNA reads TGTGCCAGCAGCCCTCGGACAGGGGGCGCAAACGAGCAGTACTTC.

This rearrangement joins TRBV2 to TRBJ1-5; the D is unclear. The CDR3 spans 15 residues. Germline-derived CDR1 and CDR2 are SNHLY and FYNNEI. V was clipped by 2 bases and J by 8 bases, with 16 bases between them. CDR3 bases: TGTGCCAGCAGTGAATGGATAGGTCCCCGGGAGCCCCAGCATTTT. This gives the protein CASSEWIGPREPQHF.

This rearrangement joins TRBV30 to TRBJ2-2; 9 bases are a match to TRBD2. V lost 0 bases and J lost 6; bases outside the gene matches: 8. This CDR3 spans 16 amino acids. Germline V CDR1 and CDR2: GTSNPN, SVGIG (reference sequence). The DNA for the CDR3 is TGTGCCTGGAGTGTACCGGTTAGCGGGAGTTCCGGGGAGCTGTTTTTT. This encodes CAWSVPVSGSSGELFF.

The chain joins TRBV19 to TRBJ2-6; D ambiguous. Trimming shortened V by 1 base and J by 0 bases, and 19 bases separated the two germline ends. The CDR3 is made up of 20 amino acids. CDR1 LNHDA and CDR2 SQIVND come from the germline V gene (reference sequence). The CDR3 DNA reads as TGTGCCAGTAGTATAGGCTACCAATGGAACAGAGGCTCTGGGGCCAACGTCCTGACTTTC. Encoded protein: CASSIGYQWNRGSGANVLTF.

The chain uses TRBV6-4 and TRBJ1-5; D possibly corresponds to TRBD1 (6 bases). The CDR3 is 15 residues long. The germline gives CDR1 MRHNA, CDR2 SNTAGT. The V end lost 6 bases, the J end lost 0 bases, and 12 bases lay between the germline ends. The CDR3 spells CASRGWGLSNQPQHF. The CDR3 bases are TGTGCCAGCAGGGGGTGGGGGCTTAGCAATCAGCCCCAGCATTTT.

The chain joins TRBV5-6 to TRBJ1-2; 8 positions match TRBD1. Germline trimming cut 2 bases from V and 6 bases from J; bases unmatched to any gene: 6. Germline-derived CDR1 and CDR2 are SGHDT and YYEEEE. The CDR3 is made up of 14 amino acids. This CDR3 reads CASSLVTGGNGYTF. CDR3 in DNA: TGTGCCAGCAGCTTAGTAACAGGGGGGAATGGCTACACCTTC.

The chain combines TRBV7-9 with TRBJ2-7; a possible D gene is TRBD2 (6 bases). The CDR3 length is 14 residues. Trimming pared 5 bases from V and 5 bases from J, leaving 16 bases between. Germline-derived CDR1 and CDR2 are SEHNR and FQNEAQ (reference sequence). CDR3 DNA: TGTGCCAGCAGCCAAGGACTAAGTTGGAACGAGCAGTACTTC. It translates to CASSQGLSWNEQYF.

The CDR3 is CASSLSETAYNEQFF. CDR3 nucleotide sequence: TGTGCCAGCAGTTTATCGGAGACTGCCTACAATGAGCAGTTCTTC. This rearrangement joins TRBV27 to TRBJ2-1, with D unclear. The CDR3 is 15 amino acids. The V gene lost 0 bases and the J gene lost 2 bases, with 8 bases spanning the gap. Germline lookup yields CDR1 MNHEY and CDR2 SMNVEV (reference sequence).

The V call is TRBV18, the J call TRBJ2-3, with 8 bases lining up with TRBD1. Trimming removed 4 bases from V and 0 bases from J; junction bases left unmatched: 9. The CDR3 is 17 residues long. Germline assignment: CDR1 KGHSH and CDR2 LQKENI. CDR3 sequence: CASSRRPTGGSTDTQYF. In DNA form, the CDR3 reads TGTGCCAGCTCACGGAGACCCACAGGGGGGAGCACAGATACGCAGTATTTT.

The chain is built from TRBV30 and TRBJ1-3, with D unresolved. CDR3 length: 13 residues. The V end was cut by 2 bases, the J end by 1 base, with 6 bases between. Germline lookup yields CDR1 GTSNPN and CDR2 SVGIG (reference sequence). Written as DNA, the CDR3 is TGTGCCTGGAGTAGTGAGTCTGGAAACACCATATATTTT. Encoded protein: CAWSSESGNTIYF.